This TCR beta chain was captured by sequencing in a study of blood T cell repertoires in COVID-19. Study details: COVID-19 samples collected from the United States, Italy and Spain covered acute and convalescent phases. PBMCs, B-cell-depleted T cells, or T cells provided the cDNA or gDNA that made up the material.

Germline V lookup: CDR1 MNHNY, CDR2 SVGAGI (reference sequence). The CDR3 loop spans 15 amino acids. V lost 6 bases, J lost 6 bases, and 11 bases stayed unmatched. In the authors' workflow: Scientists estimated how many nucleated cells there were by amplifying reference gene primers. Generated by immunoSEQ multiplex PCR, the TCRdb table keeps only in-frame clones and is missing some. D and trimming were read from the DNA, whereas the V and J calls and clone size are those reported in that table. The sample gives some 250,000 clones, about nine tenths of which show up once; 6.2% is in the top ten. V gene TRBV6-6 combines with J gene TRBJ1-3; 7 bases fit TRBD1. Specimen: peripheral blood. The sequence was obtained from a man aged 55-75 years with acute or convalescent COVID-19. DNA of the CDR3: TGTGCCAGCAGACCAGACAGGGATCTGACAAACACCATATATTTT. This codes for CASRPDRDLTNTIYF.